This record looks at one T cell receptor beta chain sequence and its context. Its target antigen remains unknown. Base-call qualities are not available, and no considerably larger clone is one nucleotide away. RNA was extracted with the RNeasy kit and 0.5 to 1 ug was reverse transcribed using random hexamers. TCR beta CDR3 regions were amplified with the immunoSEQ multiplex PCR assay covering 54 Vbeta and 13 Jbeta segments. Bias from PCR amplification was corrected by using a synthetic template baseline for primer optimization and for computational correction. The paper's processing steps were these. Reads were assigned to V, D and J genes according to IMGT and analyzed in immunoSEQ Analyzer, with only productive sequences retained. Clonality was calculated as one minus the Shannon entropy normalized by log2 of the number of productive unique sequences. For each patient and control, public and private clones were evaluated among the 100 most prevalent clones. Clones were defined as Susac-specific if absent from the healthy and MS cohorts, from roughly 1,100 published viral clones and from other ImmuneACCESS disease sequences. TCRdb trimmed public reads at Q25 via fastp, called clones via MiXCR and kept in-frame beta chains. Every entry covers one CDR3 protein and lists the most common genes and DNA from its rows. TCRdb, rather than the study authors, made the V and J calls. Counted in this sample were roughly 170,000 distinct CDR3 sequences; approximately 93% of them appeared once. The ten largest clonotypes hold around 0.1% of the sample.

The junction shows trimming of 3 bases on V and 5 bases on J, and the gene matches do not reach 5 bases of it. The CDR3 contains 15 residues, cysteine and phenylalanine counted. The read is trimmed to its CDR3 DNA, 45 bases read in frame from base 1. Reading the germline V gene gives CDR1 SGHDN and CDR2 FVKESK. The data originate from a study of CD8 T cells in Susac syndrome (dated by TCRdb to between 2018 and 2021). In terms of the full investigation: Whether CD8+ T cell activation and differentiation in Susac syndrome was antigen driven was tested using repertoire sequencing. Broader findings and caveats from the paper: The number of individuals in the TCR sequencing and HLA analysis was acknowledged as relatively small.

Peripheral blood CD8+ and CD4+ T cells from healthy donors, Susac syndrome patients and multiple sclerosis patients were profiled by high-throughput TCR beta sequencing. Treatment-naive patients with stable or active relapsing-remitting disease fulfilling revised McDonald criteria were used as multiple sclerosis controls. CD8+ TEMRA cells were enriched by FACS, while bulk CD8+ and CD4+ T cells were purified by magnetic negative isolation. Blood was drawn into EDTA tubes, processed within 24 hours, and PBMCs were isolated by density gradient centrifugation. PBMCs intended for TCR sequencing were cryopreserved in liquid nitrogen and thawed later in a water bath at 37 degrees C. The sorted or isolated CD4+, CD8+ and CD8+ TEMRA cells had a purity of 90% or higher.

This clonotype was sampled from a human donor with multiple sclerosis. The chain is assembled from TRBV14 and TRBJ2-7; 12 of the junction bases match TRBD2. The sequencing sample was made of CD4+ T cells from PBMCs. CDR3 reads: CASSQGLAGTHEQYF. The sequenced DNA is TGTGCCAGCAGCCAGGGACTAGCGGGTACTCACGAGCAGTACTTC.